This T cell receptor (beta chain) was obtained from a study of T cell repertoires in cytomegalovirus infection. Study information: Public TCR beta signature analysis indicated the presence of both CMV infection and matching HLA type. Regarding the study as a whole: In two of eight donors, the top clonotype was HLA-C-restricted CMV-specific.

As concerns this clonotype: Its antigen remains unknown.

MiXCR was run by TCRdb on the reads, yielding one entry per CDR3 protein. The sample lists approximately 990,000 distinct CDR3 sequences, approximately 33% occurring once. V shed 3 bases, J shed 4 bases, and the junction held 4 bases outside the gene matches. CDR3 length equals 14 residues. Germline assignment: CDR1 MGHDK and CDR2 SYGVNS. This receptor was taken from a human donor in good health (CMV status not recorded). Some clones in this sample may be carry-over from other donors' samples. The V and J genes are TRBV25-1 and TRBJ2-7; 9 bases align to TRBD2. This material consisted of cultured CD8+ T cells from PBMCs, taken from culture after CMV antigen stimulation. The CDR3 sequence: CASSDSGGPYEQYF. In DNA form, the CDR3 reads TGTGCCAGCAGTGATAGCGGGGGACCTTACGAGCAGTACTTC.